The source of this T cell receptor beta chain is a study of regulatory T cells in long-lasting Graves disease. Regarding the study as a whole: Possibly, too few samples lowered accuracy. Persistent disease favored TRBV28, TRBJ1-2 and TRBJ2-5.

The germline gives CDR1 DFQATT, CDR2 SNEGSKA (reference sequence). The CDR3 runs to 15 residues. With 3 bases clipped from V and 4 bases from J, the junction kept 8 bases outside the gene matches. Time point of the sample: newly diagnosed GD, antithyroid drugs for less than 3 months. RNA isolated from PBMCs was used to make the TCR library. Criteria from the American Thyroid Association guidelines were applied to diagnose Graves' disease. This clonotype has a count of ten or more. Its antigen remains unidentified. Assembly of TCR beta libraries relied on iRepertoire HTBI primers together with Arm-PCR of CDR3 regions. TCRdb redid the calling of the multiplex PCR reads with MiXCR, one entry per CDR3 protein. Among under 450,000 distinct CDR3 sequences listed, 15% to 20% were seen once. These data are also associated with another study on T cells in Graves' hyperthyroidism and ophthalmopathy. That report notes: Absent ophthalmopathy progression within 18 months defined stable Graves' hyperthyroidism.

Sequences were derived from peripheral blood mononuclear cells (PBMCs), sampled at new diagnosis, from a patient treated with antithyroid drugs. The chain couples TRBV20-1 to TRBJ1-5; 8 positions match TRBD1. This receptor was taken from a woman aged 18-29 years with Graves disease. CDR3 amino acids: CSARARRTGNQPQHF. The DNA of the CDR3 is TGCAGTGCTAGGGCCCGGAGGACAGGGAATCAGCCCCAGCATTTT.